This TCR beta chain was obtained from a study of T-cell memory formation after mild COVID-19. TCRdb redid the calling of the 5' RACE reads with MiXCR, one entry per CDR3 protein. The sample includes about 430,000 distinct CDR3 sequences, about a sixth seen only once; the top ten take 20% to 25%. Study results and limitations: Clones that contracted from day 15 to 85 were balanced CD4/CD8, while later expanders leaned CD4+.

A few counts support this clonotype. Its antigen is still unknown. CDR1 is LNHDA, CDR2 SQIVND, per germline (reference sequence). V was clipped by 9 bases and J by 5 bases, with 22 bases between them. CDR3 length equals 15 residues. The clonotype was recovered from a man between 18 and 35 years old who had mild COVID-19 (a few samples of this study predate the infection). Cell type and time point are not known. The chain employs TRBV19 and TRBJ2-5, with a possible D match to TRBD2 (5 bases). Sequencing was carried out using PBMCs or a T cell subset sorted from them (not recorded which). The CDR3 reads CASAPLGGPQETQYF. In DNA form, the CDR3 reads TGTGCCAGCGCCCCCTTGGGCGGGCCCCAGGAGACCCAGTACTTC.